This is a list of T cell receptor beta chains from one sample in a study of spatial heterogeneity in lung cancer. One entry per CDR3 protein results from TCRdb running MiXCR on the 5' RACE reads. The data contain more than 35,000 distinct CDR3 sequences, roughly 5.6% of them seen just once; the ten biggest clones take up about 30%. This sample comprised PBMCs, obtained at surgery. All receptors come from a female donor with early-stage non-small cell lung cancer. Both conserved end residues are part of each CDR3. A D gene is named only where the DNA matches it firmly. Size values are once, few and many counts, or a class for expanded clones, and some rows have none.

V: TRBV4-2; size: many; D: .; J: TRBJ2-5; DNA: TGTGCCAGCAGCCAAGCAGTTTTCAAAGAGACCCAGTACTTC; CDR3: CASSQAVFKETQYF
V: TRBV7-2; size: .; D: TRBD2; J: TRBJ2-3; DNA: TGTGCCAGCAGCCAAACTAGCGGGAGGGCCTGGGCAGATACGCAGTATTTT; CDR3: CASSQTSGRAWADTQYF
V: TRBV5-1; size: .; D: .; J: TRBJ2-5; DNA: TGCGCCAGCAGCTTGGTCCGGCAGGGACGTCAAGAGACCCAGTACTTC; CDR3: CASSLVRQGRQETQYF
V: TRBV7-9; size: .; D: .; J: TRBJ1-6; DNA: TGTGCCAGCAGCTTAGAATCAGGTTCTTATTCACCCCTCCACTTT; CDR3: CASSLESGSYSPLHF
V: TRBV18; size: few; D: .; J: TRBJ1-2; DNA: TGTGCCAACTCACCAGATCGGCAAACTAACTATGGCTACACCTTC; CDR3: CANSPDRQTNYGYTF
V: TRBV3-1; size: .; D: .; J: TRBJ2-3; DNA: TGTGCCAGCAGCCAAGTTTCGGGGGACCCTACCACAGATACGCAGTATTTT; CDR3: CASSQVSGDPTTDTQYF
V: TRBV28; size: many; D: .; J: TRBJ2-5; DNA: TGTGCCAGCAGCCTTACAGGGTTGAGGCGAGAGACCCAGTACTTC; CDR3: CASSLTGLRRETQYF
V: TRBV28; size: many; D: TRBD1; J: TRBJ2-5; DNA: TGTGCCAGCCGACCGGGACAGTTCCAAGAGACCCAGTACTTC; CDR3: CASRPGQFQETQYF
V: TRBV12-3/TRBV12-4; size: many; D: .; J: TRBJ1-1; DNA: TGTGCCAGCAGTTTGGGTTTCGACCCTGAAGCTTTCTTT; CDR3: CASSLGFDPEAFF
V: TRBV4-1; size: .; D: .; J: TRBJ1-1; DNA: TGCGCCAGCAGCCAAGATCGAAAAGCTTTCTTT; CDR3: CASSQDRKAFF
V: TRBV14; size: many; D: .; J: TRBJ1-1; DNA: TGTGCCAGCAGCCAACAGGGTAGAGCCACTGAAGCTTTCTTT; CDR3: CASSQQGRATEAFF
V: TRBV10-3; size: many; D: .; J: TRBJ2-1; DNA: TGTGCCATCAGTGCCCCCGGGACTGGGCGCAATGAGCAGTTCTTC; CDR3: CAISAPGTGRNEQFF
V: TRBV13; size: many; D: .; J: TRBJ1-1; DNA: TGTGCCAGCAGCTTAGCGGGAGGGAATGAAGCTTTCTTT; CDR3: CASSLAGGNEAFF
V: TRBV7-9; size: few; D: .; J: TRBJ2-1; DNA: TGTGCCAGCAGCCCCGGAGTAGCATCGTGGGGTGAGCAGTTCTTC; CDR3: CASSPGVASWGEQFF
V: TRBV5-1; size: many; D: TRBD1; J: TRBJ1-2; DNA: TGCGCCAGCAGCTTGGTGCCACAGGGGAGCTATGGCTACACCTTC; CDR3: CASSLVPQGSYGYTF
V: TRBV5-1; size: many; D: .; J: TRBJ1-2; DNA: TGCGCCAGCAGCTCGGCTGTTTATGACTATGGCTACACCTTC; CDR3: CASSSAVYDYGYTF
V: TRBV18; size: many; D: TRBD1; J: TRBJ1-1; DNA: TGTGCCAGCTCATCTCTCCTGACAGGGTTGGACACTGAAGCTTTCTTT; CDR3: CASSSLLTGLDTEAFF
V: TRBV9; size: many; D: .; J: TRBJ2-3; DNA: TGTGCCAGTAACCCCGCGGGGACCTACACAGATACGCAGTATTTT; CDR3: CASNPAGTYTDTQYF
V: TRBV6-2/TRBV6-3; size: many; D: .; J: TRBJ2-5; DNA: TGTGCCAGCAGCATGACCGGGTGGAGGGGAGAGACCCAGTACTTC; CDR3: CASSMTGWRGETQYF
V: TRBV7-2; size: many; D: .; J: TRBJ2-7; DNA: TGTGCCAGCAGCTTAGACCCGAGCTCCTACGAGCAGTACTTC; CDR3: CASSLDPSSYEQYF
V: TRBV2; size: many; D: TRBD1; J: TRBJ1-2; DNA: TGTGCCAGCTACGGACAGGGAAATGGCTACACCTTC; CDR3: CASYGQGNGYTF
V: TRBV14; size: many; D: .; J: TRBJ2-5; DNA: TGTGCCAGCAGCCCTCTAGGTGGAGGGACCCAGTACTTC; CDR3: CASSPLGGGTQYF
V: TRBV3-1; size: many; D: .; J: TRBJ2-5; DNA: TGTGCCAGCAGCCAGAGATGGGGGGCGCAGGAGACCCAGTACTTC; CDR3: CASSQRWGAQETQYF
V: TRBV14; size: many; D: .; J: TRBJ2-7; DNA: TGTGCCAGCAGCCATCGACGCCAGGACCTTGGGGACGAGCAGTACTTC; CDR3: CASSHRRQDLGDEQYF
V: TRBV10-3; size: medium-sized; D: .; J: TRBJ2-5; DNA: TGTGCCATCAGTGAGACTGTCAGCCGGTCTGAGACCCAGTACTTC; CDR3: CAISETVSRSETQYF
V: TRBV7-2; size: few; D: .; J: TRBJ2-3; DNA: TGTGCCAGCAGCCCCTACGCAGATACGCAGTATTTT; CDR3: CASSPYADTQYF
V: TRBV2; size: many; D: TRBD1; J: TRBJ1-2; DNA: TGTGCCAGCTCCCCCAAAACAGGGGGCGGAGGTTATGGCTACACCTTC; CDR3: CASSPKTGGGGYGYTF
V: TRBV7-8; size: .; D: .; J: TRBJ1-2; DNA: TGTGCCAGCAGCCTGGCTGAGGGGGGCTACTATGGCTACACCTTC; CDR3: CASSLAEGGYYGYTF
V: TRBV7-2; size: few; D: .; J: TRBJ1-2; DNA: TGTGCCAGCAGCTTAGCAGGGGGCTATGGCTACACCTTC; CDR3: CASSLAGGYGYTF
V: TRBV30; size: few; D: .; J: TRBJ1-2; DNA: TGTGCCTGGAACTTCCAGGGGACCTATGGCTACACCTTC; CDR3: CAWNFQGTYGYTF
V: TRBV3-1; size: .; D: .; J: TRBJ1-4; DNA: TGTGCCAGCAGCCATGGCGGGCCGGAAAAACTGTTTTTT; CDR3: CASSHGGPEKLFF
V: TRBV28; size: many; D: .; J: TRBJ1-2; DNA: TGTGCCAGCAGTTCGCGGTCTAACTATGGCTACACCTTC; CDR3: CASSSRSNYGYTF
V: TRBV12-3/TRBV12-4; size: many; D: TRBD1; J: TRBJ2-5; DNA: TGTGCCAGCAGTTGGGACAGCAACTCAGCCATCGAGACCCAGTACTTC; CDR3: CASSWDSNSAIETQYF
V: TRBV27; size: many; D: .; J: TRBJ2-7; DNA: TGTGCCAGCAGTTTCCCGGGTCGGGAGCAGTACTTC; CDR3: CASSFPGREQYF
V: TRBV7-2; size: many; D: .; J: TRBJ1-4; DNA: TGTGCCAGCAGCTTAAGCCGTAATGAAAAACTGTTTTTT; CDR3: CASSLSRNEKLFF
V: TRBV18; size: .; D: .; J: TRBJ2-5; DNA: TGTGCCAGCTCACCAGCCGGGACACCGGAGACCCAGTACTTC; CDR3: CASSPAGTPETQYF
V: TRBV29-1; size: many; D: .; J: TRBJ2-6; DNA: TGCAGCGGGTTAACTGGGGCCAACGTCCTGACTTTC; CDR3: CSGLTGANVLTF
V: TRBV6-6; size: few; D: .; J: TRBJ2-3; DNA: TGTGCCAGCAGTTACCCGGACTCCCCCGGAGATACGCAGTATTTT; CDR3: CASSYPDSPGDTQYF
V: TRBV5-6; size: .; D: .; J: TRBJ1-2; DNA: TGTGCCAGCAGCACGGGACGTTATGGCTACACCTTC; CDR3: CASSTGRYGYTF
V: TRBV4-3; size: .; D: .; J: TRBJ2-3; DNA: TGCGCCAGCAGCCCCGCCTCGGCGGGTATCACAGATACGCAGTATTTT; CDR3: CASSPASAGITDTQYF
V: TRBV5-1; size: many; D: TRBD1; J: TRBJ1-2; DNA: TGCGCCAGCAGCCCAAAATCCAGGGGGGGAGACTATGGCTACACCTTC; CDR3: CASSPKSRGGDYGYTF
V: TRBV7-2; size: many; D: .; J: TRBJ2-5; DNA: TGTGCCAGCAGCTTATGGCGGGCGGTTGGCTATGAGACCCAGTACTTC; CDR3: CASSLWRAVGYETQYF
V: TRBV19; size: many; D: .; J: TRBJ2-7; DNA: TGTGCCAGTAGTATAAGCCCCTCCTACGAGCAGTACTTC; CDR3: CASSISPSYEQYF
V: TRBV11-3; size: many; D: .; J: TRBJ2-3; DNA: TGTGCCAGCAGCTTAGGGGCTTTTACAGATACGCAGTATTTT; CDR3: CASSLGAFTDTQYF
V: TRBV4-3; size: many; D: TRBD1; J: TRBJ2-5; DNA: TGCGCCAGCAGCCAACACCGGGACAGGGGGTTCGGGGAGACCCAGTACTTC; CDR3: CASSQHRDRGFGETQYF
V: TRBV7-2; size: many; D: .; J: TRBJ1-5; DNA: TGTGCCAGCAGCTTAGGCGGAGGGGGTCAGCCCCAGCATTTT; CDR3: CASSLGGGGQPQHF
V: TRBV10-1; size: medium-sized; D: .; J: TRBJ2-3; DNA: TGCGCCAGCAGTGAGGGGACTGTTGACACAGATACGCAGTATTTT; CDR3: CASSEGTVDTDTQYF
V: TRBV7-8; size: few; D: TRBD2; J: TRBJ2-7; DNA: TGTGCCAGCAGCCTCACTAGCGGGGGAATCGAGCAGTACTTC; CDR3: CASSLTSGGIEQYF
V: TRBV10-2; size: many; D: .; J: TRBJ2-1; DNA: TGCGCCAGCAGTGACCCGGACGGCCGGACCTACAATGAGCAGTTCTTC; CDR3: CASSDPDGRTYNEQFF
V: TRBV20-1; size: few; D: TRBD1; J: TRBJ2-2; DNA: TGCAGTGCTAAACGACAGGGGACCGGGGAGCTGTTTTTT; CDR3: CSAKRQGTGELFF
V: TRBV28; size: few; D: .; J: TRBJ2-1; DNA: TGTGCCAGCAGTTTAACGGGATTCTACAATGAGCAGTTCTTC; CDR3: CASSLTGFYNEQFF
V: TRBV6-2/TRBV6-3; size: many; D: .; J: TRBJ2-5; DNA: TGTGCCAGCGCCCAGGGTCAGGGAGAGACCCAGTACTTC; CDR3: CASAQGQGETQYF
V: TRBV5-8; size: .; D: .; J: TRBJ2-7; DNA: TGTGCCAGCAGCTTTAGAGGCCCCGGCATCGAGCAGTACTTC; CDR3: CASSFRGPGIEQYF
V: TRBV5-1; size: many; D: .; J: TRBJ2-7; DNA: TGCGCCAGCAGCTTGGGACAGGCAGGGGACGAGCAGTACTTC; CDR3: CASSLGQAGDEQYF
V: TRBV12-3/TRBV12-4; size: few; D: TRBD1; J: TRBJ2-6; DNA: TGTGCCAGCAGTTTGTACAGGGGAAGCTCTGGGGCCAACGTCCTGACTTTC; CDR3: CASSLYRGSSGANVLTF